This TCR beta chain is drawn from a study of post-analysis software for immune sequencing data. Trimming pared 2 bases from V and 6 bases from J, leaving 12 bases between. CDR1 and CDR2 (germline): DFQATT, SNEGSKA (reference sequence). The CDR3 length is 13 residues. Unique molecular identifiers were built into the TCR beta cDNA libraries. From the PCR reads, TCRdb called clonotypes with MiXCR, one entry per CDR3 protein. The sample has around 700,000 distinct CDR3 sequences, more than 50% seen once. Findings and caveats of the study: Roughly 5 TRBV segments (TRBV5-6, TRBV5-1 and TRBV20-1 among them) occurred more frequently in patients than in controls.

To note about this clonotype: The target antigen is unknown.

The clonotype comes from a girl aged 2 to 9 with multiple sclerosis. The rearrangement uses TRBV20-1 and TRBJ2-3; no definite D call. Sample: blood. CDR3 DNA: TGCAGTGCTAGATCTGTCGTAAGGGATACGCAGTATTTT. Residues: CSARSVVRDTQYF.